Described below is a single T cell receptor beta chain sequence and its context. Each CDR3 protein is one row after TCRdb ran MiXCR on the RACE reads. The sample lists about 100,000 distinct CDR3 sequences; about 11% were seen once. This sample was included in a study of human T cells and chemical hapten exposure. Trimming took off 2 bases at V and 4 bases at J, with 7 bases between the two ends. This CDR3 region has 13 residues. Germline assignment: CDR1 SGHVS and CDR2 FQNEAQ. Noted time point: patch test 1, 2 weeks after DPC sensitization. As for treatment: therapeutic diphenylcyclopropenone sensitization with weekly scalp DPC. Donors were 18 to 70-year-old alopecia patients suitable for DPC.

The source was whole blood, collected in connection with sensitization to the hapten diphenylcyclopropenone (DPC). This sequence was found in a man aged 40-55 years with alopecia areata. Some clones in this sample may be carry-over from other donors' samples. This rearrangement joins TRBV7-8 to TRBJ2-3; D perhaps matches TRBD2 (5 bases). CDR3 sequence reads: CASSLFGADTQYF. For the CDR3, the DNA is TGTGCCAGCAGCTTATTCGGGGCAGATACGCAGTATTTT.